The sequence of this TCR beta chain was determined in a study of early T cells in non-severe SARS-CoV-2 infection. Study overall: With bulk RNA from unsorted whole blood as input, sequencing yielded unpaired chains.

This clonotype was seen at least ten times. Its antigen remains unidentified. Individual cDNA molecules were tagged with unique molecular identifiers. TCRdb used MiXCR to reprocess the 5' RACE reads, holding one entry per CDR3 protein. The data contain roughly 93,000 distinct CDR3 sequences, approximately 10% of them singletons. Findings and limits, study-wide: Using VDJdb, the matching emphasized anti-spike CD8 responses while missing private and CD4 specificities.

Germline lookup yields CDR1 SEHNR and CDR2 FQNEAQ (reference sequence). V shed 7 bases, J shed 2 bases, and the junction held 10 bases outside the gene matches. The CDR3 covers 15 residues. This chain connects TRBV7-9 to TRBJ1-2, with 7 positions matching TRBD1. The receptor's source is an adult who was a healthcare worker with PCR-confirmed SARS-CoV-2 infection or an uninfected control (not recorded which). The sequenced sample was whole blood. The CDR3: CASTVGQKQNYGYTF. CDR3 nucleotides: TGTGCCAGCACCGTGGGACAGAAACAAAACTATGGCTACACCTTC.